This T cell receptor (beta chain) was profiled in a study of T cells in Graves' hyperthyroidism and ophthalmopathy. Study-wide results and limits: Ophthalmopathy and stable hyperthyroidism were told apart by a 13 V-J model.

Researchers took RNA transcripts and amplified the TCR beta CDR3 regions from them. A set of HTBI primers served as the primers for a first-round RT-PCR of the TCR CDR3. TCRdb used MiXCR to reprocess the multiplex PCR reads, holding one entry per CDR3 protein. The table records about 840,000 distinct CDR3 sequences, 38% of them present only once. Diagnoses rested on clinical symptoms, serum thyroxine and TRAb, thyroid ultrasound and orbital computed tomography. The CDR3 consists of 13 residues. Trimming removed 7 bases at V and 0 bases at J, with 9 bases between. Germline V gene lookup returns CDR1 LNHDA and CDR2 SQIVND (reference sequence). As concerns this clonotype: Its antigen is not known.

The receptor was derived from a man younger than 35 with Graves' hyperthyroidism. The V and J genes are TRBV19 and TRBJ1-1; no clear D gene. The material sequenced was blood. The CDR3 DNA reads TGTGCCAGTAAATCACAGATGAACACTGAAGCTTTCTTT. Amino acids: CASKSQMNTEAFF.